Below are 14 T cell receptor beta chains sequenced from a single sample in a study of blood T cells in healthy people across ages. A second roughly 7 to 11 cycle PCR used barcoded and J-beta primers. MiXCR, run by TCRdb on the 5' RACE reads, gives a single entry per CDR3 protein. The repertoire includes approximately 680,000 distinct CDR3 sequences, about 34% of them detected once, and 15% sits in the top ten. Sequences were obtained from blood. Receptor source: a woman older than 75 in good health.

About this clonotype: A single base separates this from a much larger clone, so it may be a read error. The chain is built from TRBV4-2 and TRBJ2-1; TRBD2 matches at 11 bases. The germline CDR1 and CDR2 sequences are LGHNA and YNFKEQ. The CDR3 contains 18 residues. With V trimmed by 0 bases and J by 2 bases, 6 bases remained unmatched. CDR3 loop: CASSQETSGASPYNEQFF. CDR3 DNA sequence: TGTGCCAGCAGCCAAGAGACTAGCGGGGCCTCTCCCTACAATGAGCAGTTCTTC.

Ten or more counts support this clonotype. V usage is TRBV20-1 and J usage is TRBJ2-1; possible D gene TRBD2, 6 bases. Germline V CDR1 and CDR2: DFQATT, SNEGSKA (reference sequence). The CDR3 contains 14 residues. The V end lost 2 bases, the J end lost 7 bases, and 15 bases lay between the germline ends. The DNA for the CDR3 is TGCAGTGCTAGACCAAGACGGGGGATGAATGAGCAGTTCTTC. Its protein product is CSARPRRGMNEQFF.

With regard to this clonotype: One base away lies a much larger clone, so this may be a sequencing read error. The V gene is TRBV12-3 or TRBV12-4, the J gene TRBJ2-3; TRBD1 matches 7 bases. This CDR3 contains 16 residues. Trimming at V came to 1 base and at J to 6 bases, leaving 10 bases not matched to a gene. CDR3 in DNA: TGTGCCAGCAGTTTAGGTCGTGGCACAGGGGCCGATACGCAGTATTTT. Amino acids: CASSLGRGTGADTQYF.

The V and J genes are TRBV4-2 and TRBJ2-3, with a possible D match to TRBD2 (5 bases). With 8 bases removed from V and 0 bases from J, the gap between germline ends came to 15 bases. This CDR3 contains 15 residues. Germline lookup yields CDR1 LGHNA and CDR2 YNFKEQ. The CDR3 here is CASSIEGSSTDTQYF. The CDR3 nucleotides are TGTGCCAGCTCCATTGAGGGCTCTAGCACAGATACGCAGTATTTT.

In this sample, this clonotype turned up a few times. Since a much larger clone is just one base distant, this may be a read error. The gene calls are TRBV20-1 and TRBJ2-4, with TRBD2 matching 9 bases. CDR1 DFQATT and CDR2 SNEGSKA come from the germline V gene (reference sequence). V was pared by 4 bases and J by 13 bases, with 14 bases of the junction left unmatched. CDR3 size: 14 residues. The CDR3 region is CSANEAGGYNEQYF. The CDR3 DNA sequence: TGCAGTGCTAATGAAGCGGGGGGATACAATGAGCAGTACTTC.

This clonotype was seen ten or more times. The rearrangement uses TRBV15 and TRBJ2-5; D call uncertain. V was trimmed by 0 bases and J by 5 bases, leaving 16 bases between them. CDR3 length equals 16 residues. Germline lookup yields CDR1 LNHNV and CDR2 YYDKDF (reference sequence). As DNA, the CDR3 is TGTGCCACCAGCAGAGATCATAACACTCCGGAGGAGACCCAGTACTTC. It yields the protein CATSRDHNTPEETQYF.

The V and J genes are TRBV7-2 and TRBJ1-5; tentatively, D is TRBD1 (6 bases). The germline V gene has CDR1 SGHTA and CDR2 FQGNSA. V shed 5 bases and J shed 2 bases, with 13 bases lying between them. This CDR3 has 15 amino acids. Here the CDR3 DNA reads TGTGCCAGCAGCCCTAAACAGGGCCGCAATCAGCCCCAGCATTTT. It translates to CASSPKQGRNQPQHF.

This clonotype was picked up a small number of times. A read error may explain this, as a much larger clone is one base away. Written as DNA, the CDR3 is TGTGCCAGCAGTCTTACAGGGGTCTATAATTCACCCCCCCACTTT. It yields the protein CASSLTGVYNSPPHF. The genes are TRBV5-6 and TRBJ1-6, with TRBD1 matching over 7 bases. This CDR3 is built from 15 residues. CDR1 is SGHDT and CDR2 is YYEEEE in the germline V gene.

This clonotype was counted between two and nine times. A much bigger clone sits one base away, suggesting this may be a read error. The chain employs TRBV29-1 and TRBJ2-7, with TRBD1 as a possible D gene (6 bases). There are 15 residues in the CDR3. Trimming left V 0 bases short and J 3 bases short, with 15 bases between. CDR1 is SQVTM, CDR2 ANQGSEA, per germline. The CDR3 is CSVEELSGASYEQYF. The CDR3 coding sequence is TGCAGCGTTGAAGAGCTTTCAGGGGCCAGCTACGAGCAGTACTTC.

This clonotype was seen more than once but under ten times. V and J are TRBV30 and TRBJ2-7; D possibly corresponds to TRBD2 (6 bases). Germline V gene lookup returns CDR1 GTSNPN and CDR2 SVGIG (reference sequence). The V and J ends lost 2 bases and 7 bases respectively, with 15 bases between them. This CDR3 is built from 13 residues. The CDR3 nucleotides are TGTGCCTGGAGTCGGGGCGGGAACAATGAGCAGTACTTC. It encodes CAWSRGGNNEQYF. Variable domain in full (rest from reference TRBV30 and TRBJ2-7): SQTIHQWPATLVQPVGSPLSLECTVEGTSNPNLYWYRQAAGRGLQLLFYSVGIGQISSEVPQNLSASRPQDRQFILSSKKLLLSDSGFYLCAWSRGGNNEQYFGPGTRLTVT.

Concerning this clonotype: An end of the junction does not agree with germline; a read error may underlie this. The chain has TRBV20-1 and TRBJ1-5; D gene uncertain. Germline lookup yields CDR1 DFQATT and CDR2 SNEGSKA (reference sequence). CDR3 length: 13 residues. CDR3 nucleotides: TGCAGTGCTAGGTACAGCACCAGTCAGCCCCGGCATTTT. It codes for CSARYSTSQPRHF.

This clonotype was found many times. V is TRBV4-1 and J is TRBJ2-7; possibly TRBD1 for D (6 bases). The germline V gene encodes CDR1 MGHRA and CDR2 YSYEKL. Trimming took 3 bases from V and 7 from J, leaving 19 bases between them. There are 15 residues in the CDR3. CDR3 residues: CASSQGAGGVLEQYF. The CDR3 coding sequence is TGCGCCAGCAGCCAGGGGGCTGGGGGAGTCTTAGAGCAGTACTTC.

The count of this clonotype is one. The chain uses TRBV7-2 and TRBJ2-7; 7 nucleotides agree with TRBD2. Trimming at V came to 1 base and at J to 3 bases, leaving 9 bases not matched to a gene. CDR1 and CDR2 (germline): SGHTA, FQGNSA. CDR3 length equals 16 residues. The DNA of the CDR3 is TGTGCCAGCAGCTTAGGCGCGGGAGCCATGGGCTACGAGCAGTACTTC. Translation gives CASSLGAGAMGYEQYF.

The V gene is TRBV5-8, the J gene TRBJ1-5, with TRBD1 matching 7 bases. V shed 5 bases and J 5 bases; nucleotides not matched to a gene: 7. This CDR3 comprises 14 residues. Per germline, CDR1 SGHTS and CDR2 YDEGEE. CDR3 sequence: CASRRGRLDQPQHF. CDR3 bases: TGTGCCAGCAGGAGGGGGCGGCTCGATCAGCCCCAGCATTTT.